This entry is about one T cell receptor (beta chain). This entry belongs to a study of control samples from healthy donors and cancer patients. Germline V gene data show CDR1 as SGHVT and CDR2 as SQSDAQ. This CDR3 has 15 residues. Between the trimmed V and J ends, which lost 2 bases and 2 bases, there was a span of 10 bases. TCRdb keeps only in-frame clones here, not all; method: immunoSEQ multiplex PCR. Of just under 150,000 clones listed, 75% to 95% are singletons. The TCR was taken from a man younger than 45 in good health. V gene TRBV7-4 combines with J gene TRBJ1-3; D possibly corresponds to TRBD1 (5 bases). The material sequenced was blood. The DNA of the CDR3 is TGTGCCAGCAGCTTAAATGACAGTGCTGGAAACACCATATATTTT. Its translation is CASSLNDSAGNTIYF. Variable domain in full (rest from reference TRBV7-4 and TRBJ1-3): GAGVSQSPRYKVAKRGRDVALRCDSISGHVTLYWYRQTLGQGSEVLTYSQSDAQRDKSGRPSGRFSAERPERSVSTLKIQRTEQGDSAVYLCASSLNDSAGNTIYFGEGSWLTVV.